This TCR beta chain is from a study of vaccination and CD4 T cells after COVID-19. Sequenced with the Oncomine TCR Beta short-read assay was DNA taken from cultured CD4+ T cells. TCRdb re-called the PCR reads through MiXCR, storing one row per CDR3 protein. The repertoire includes 9,000 to 15,000 distinct CDR3 sequences, approximately 63% of them detected once, and approximately 13% sits in the top ten. Treatment in this sample: roughly 10-day PBMC culture with coronavirus spike peptide pools or control peptides (ViraFEST assay). Half-medium replacement with fresh IL-2 medium took place on days 3 and 7. This clonotype was observed a handful of times. What it binds is not known. The receptor was derived from a human donor who had recovered from COVID-19. Sequences were obtained from CD4+ T cells from blood, cultured in vitro.

CDR3 coding DNA: TGCAGTGCCACCGGAAGGGCGGGAGAGACAGATACGCAGTATTTT. Its protein product is CSATGRAGETDTQYF. This sequence joins TRBV20-1 and TRBJ2-3; 7 nucleotides agree with TRBD2. V gave up 6 bases and J gave up 3 bases; unmatched junction bases: 12. CDR3 length: 15 amino acids. Germline CDR1 reads DFQATT; CDR2 reads SNEGSKA (reference sequence).